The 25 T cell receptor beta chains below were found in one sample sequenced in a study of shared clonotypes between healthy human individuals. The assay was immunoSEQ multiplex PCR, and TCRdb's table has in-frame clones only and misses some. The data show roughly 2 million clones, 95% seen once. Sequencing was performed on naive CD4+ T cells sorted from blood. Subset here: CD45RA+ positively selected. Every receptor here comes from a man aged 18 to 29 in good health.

CDR3 residues: CATSLRGTSGRGISYEQYF. For the CDR3, the DNA is TGTGCCACCAGCTTACGGGGGACTAGCGGAAGGGGAATTTCCTACGAGCAGTACTTC. V usage is TRBV15 and J usage is TRBJ2-7; 11 bases agree with TRBD2. The CDR3 runs to 19 residues. Germline CDR1 LNHNV, CDR2 YYDKDF (reference sequence). Trimming took 5 bases from V and 1 from J; bases not matched to a gene: 16.

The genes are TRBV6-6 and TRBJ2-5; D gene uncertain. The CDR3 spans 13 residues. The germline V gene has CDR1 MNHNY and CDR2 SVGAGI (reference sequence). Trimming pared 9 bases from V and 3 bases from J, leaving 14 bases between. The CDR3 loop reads CASTPGLKETQYF. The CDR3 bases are TGTGCCAGTACCCCTGGGCTAAAAGAGACCCAGTACTTC.

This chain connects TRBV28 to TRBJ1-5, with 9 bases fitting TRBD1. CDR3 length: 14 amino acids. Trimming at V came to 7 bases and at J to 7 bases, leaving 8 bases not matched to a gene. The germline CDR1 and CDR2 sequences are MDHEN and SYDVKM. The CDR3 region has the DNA TGTGCCAGCACCACCGACAGGGGGAGACAGCCCCAGCATTTT. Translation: CASTTDRGRQPQHF.

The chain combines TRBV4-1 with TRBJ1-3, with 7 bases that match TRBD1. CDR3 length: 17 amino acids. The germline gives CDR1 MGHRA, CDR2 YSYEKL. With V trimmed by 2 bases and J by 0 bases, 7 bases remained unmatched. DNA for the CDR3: TGCGCCAGCAGCCAACCCGGGACAGCACCCTCTGGAAACACCATATATTTT. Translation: CASSQPGTAPSGNTIYF.

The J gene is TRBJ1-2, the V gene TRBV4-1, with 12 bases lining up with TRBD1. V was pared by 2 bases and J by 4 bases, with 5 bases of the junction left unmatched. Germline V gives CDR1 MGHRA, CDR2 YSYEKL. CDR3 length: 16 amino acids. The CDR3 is CASSQLGTGGAYGYTF. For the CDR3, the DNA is TGCGCCAGCAGCCAACTCGGGACAGGGGGCGCCTATGGCTACACCTTC.

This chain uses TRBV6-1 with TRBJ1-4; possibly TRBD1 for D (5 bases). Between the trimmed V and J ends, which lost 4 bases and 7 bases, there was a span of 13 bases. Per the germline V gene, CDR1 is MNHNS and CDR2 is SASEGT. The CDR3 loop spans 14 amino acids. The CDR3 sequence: CASSGGGIGEKLFF. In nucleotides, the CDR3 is TGTGCCAGCAGTGGGGGGGGGATTGGTGAAAAACTGTTTTTT.

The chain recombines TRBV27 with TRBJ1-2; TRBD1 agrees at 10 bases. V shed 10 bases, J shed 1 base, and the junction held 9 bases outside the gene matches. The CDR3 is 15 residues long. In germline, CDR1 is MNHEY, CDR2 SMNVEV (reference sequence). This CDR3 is CATCLGQGNNYGYTF. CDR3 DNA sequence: TGTGCCACCTGTTTGGGACAGGGGAATAACTATGGCTACACCTTC.

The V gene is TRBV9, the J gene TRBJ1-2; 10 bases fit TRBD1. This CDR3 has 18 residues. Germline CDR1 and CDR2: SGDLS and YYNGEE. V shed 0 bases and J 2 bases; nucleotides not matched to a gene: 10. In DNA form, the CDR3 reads TGTGCCAGCAGCGTAGAGGGACTTGACAGGGGGCGAAACTATGGCTACACCTTC. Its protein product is CASSVEGLDRGRNYGYTF.

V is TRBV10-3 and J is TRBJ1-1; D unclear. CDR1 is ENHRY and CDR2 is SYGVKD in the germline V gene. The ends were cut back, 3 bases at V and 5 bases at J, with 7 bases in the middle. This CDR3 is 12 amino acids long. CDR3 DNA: TGTGCCATCAGTGAAATTGATACTGAAGCTTTCTTT. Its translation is CAISEIDTEAFF.

Written as DNA, the CDR3 is TGTGCCAGCAGTTTAATTGGGACAGGGAGAGATCAGCCCCAGCATTTT. Its protein is CASSLIGTGRDQPQHF. The gene calls are TRBV27 and TRBJ1-5; 9 bases agree with TRBD1. This CDR3 is 16 amino acids long. CDR1 and CDR2 (germline): MNHEY, SMNVEV (reference sequence). Trimming removed 2 bases from V and 5 bases from J; junction bases left unmatched: 7.

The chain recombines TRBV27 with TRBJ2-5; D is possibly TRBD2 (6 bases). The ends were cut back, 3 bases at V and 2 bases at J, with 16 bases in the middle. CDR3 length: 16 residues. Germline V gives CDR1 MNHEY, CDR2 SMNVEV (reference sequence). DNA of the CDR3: TGTGCCAGCAGTTTCCTCTGGCGGGGCCGGCAAGAGACCCAGTACTTC. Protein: CASSFLWRGRQETQYF.

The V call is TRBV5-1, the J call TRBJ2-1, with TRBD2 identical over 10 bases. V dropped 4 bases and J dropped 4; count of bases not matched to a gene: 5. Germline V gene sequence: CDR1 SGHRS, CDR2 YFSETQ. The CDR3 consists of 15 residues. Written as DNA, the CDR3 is TGCGCCAGCAGCGCGACTAGCGGGTTGTACAATGAGCAGTTCTTC. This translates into CASSATSGLYNEQFF.

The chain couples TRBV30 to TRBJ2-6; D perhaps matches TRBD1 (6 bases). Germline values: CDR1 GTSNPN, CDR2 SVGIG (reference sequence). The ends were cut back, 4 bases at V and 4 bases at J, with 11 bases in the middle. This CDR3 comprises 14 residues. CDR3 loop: CAWKTGPGANVLTF. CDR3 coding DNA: TGTGCCTGGAAAACAGGGCCAGGGGCCAACGTCCTGACTTTC.

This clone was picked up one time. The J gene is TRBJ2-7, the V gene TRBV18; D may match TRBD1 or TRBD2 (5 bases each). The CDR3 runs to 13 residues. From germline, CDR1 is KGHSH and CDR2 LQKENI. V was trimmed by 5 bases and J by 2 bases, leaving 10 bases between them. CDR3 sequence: CASSGGGPYEQYF. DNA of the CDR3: TGTGCCAGCTCAGGTGGGGGACCCTACGAGCAGTACTTC.

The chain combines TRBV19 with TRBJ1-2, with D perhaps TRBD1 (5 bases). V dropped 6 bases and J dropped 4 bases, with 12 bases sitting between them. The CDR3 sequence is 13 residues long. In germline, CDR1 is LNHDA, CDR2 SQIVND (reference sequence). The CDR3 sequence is CASREQGGYGYTF. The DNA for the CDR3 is TGTGCCAGTAGAGAGCAGGGCGGCTATGGCTACACCTTC. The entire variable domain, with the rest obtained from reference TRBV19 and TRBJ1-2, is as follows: DGGITQSPKYLFRKEGQNVTLSCEQNLNHDAMYWYRQDPGQGLRLIYYSQIVNDFQKGDIAEGYSVSREKKESFPLTVTSAQKNPTAFYLCASREQGGYGYTFGSGTRLTVV.

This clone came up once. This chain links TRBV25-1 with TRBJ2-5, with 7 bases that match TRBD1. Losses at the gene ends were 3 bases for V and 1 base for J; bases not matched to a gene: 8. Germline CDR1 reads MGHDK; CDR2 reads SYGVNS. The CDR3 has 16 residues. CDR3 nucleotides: TGTGCCAGCAGTGAGAGGGGCCGGACAGGCCAAGAGACCCAGTACTTC. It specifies CASSERGRTGQETQYF.

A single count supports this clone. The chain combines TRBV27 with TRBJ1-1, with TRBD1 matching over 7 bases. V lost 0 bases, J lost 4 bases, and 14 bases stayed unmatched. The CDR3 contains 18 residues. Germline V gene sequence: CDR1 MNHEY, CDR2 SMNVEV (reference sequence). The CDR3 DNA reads TGTGCCAGCAGTTTATCACCGGTCAACAGGGGTGGCGGCACTGAAGCTTTCTTT. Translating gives CASSLSPVNRGGGTEAFF.

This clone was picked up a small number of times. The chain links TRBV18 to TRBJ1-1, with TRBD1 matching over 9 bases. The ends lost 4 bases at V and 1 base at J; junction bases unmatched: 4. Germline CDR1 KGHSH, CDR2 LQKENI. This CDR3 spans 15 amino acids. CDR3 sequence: CASSQLTGGNTEAFF. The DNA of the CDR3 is TGTGCCAGCTCACAGTTGACAGGGGGGAACACTGAAGCTTTCTTT.

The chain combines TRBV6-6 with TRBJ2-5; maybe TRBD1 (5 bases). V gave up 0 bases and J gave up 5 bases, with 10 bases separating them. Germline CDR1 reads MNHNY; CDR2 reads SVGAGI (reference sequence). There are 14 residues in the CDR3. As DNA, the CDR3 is TGTGCCAGCAGTTACTCGCAGGGATTGGAGACCCAGTACTTC. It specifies CASSYSQGLETQYF.

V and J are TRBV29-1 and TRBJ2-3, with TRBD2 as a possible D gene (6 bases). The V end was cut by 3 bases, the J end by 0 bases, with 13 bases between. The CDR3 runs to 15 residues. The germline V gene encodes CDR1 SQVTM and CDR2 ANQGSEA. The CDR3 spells CSVDGTRPSTDTQYF. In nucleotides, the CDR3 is TGCAGCGTTGATGGGACTCGACCTAGCACAGATACGCAGTATTTT.

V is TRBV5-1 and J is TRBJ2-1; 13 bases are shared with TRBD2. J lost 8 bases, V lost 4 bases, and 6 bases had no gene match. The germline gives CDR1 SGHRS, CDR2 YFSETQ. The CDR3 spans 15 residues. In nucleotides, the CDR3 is TGCGCCAGCAGCCGGACTAGCGGGAGTTGGTATGAGCAGTTCTTC. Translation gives CASSRTSGSWYEQFF.

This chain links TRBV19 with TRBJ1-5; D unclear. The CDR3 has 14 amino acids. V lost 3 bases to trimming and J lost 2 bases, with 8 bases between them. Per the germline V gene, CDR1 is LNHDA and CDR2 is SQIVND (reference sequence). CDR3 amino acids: CASSIPNGNQPQHF. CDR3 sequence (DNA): TGTGCCAGTAGTATCCCGAACGGCAATCAGCCCCAGCATTTT.

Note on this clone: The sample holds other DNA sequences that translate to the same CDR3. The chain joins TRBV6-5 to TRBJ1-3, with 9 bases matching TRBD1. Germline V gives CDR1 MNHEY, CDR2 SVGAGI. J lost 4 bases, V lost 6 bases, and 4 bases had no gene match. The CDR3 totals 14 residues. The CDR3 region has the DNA TGTGCCAGCAGCCGGACAGGGGCAGGAAACACCATATATTTT. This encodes CASSRTGAGNTIYF.

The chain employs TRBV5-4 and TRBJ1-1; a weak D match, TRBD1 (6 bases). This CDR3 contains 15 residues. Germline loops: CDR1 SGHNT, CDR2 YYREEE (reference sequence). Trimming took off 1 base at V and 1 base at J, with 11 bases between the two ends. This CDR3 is CASSLPGTPNTEAFF. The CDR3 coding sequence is TGTGCCAGCAGCTTGCCCGGGACACCGAACACTGAAGCTTTCTTT.

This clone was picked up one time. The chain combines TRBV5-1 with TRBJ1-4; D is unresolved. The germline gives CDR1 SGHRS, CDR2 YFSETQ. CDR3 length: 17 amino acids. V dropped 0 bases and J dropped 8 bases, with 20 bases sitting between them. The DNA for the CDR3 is TGCGCCAGCAGCTTGGGTTCAGTGTTTGGCCGGGGAGAAAAACTGTTTTTT. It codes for CASSLGSVFGRGEKLFF. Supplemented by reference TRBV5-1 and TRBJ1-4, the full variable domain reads KAGVTQTPRYLIKTRGQQVTLSCSPISGHRSVSWYQQTPGQGLQFLFEYFSETQRNKGNFPGRFSGRQFSNSRSEMNVSTLELGDSALYLCASSLGSVFGRGEKLFFGSGTQLSVL.